The T cell receptor beta chain described here comes from a study of blood T cell repertoires in COVID-19 (dated by TCRdb to about 2020). Describing the broader study: Samples from collaborators originated in the United States, Italy and Spain and spanned both the acute and convalescent phases of COVID-19. The material from the prospective study consisted of cDNA or gDNA derived from T cells, B-cell-depleted T cells, or PBMCs. Deeply sampled blood TCRbeta repertoires from subjects exposed to, actively infected with, or recovered from COVID-19 were included in the dataset. The repertoires were released in a freely available public database intended as a resource for research on the immune response to SARS-CoV-2. The samples were drawn from the first 160 participants of the ongoing ImmuneRACE study and from some 1,300 subjects provided by 6 global collaborators. The sample metadata nearly always contained a de-identified subject ID, COVID-19 status, age in years and sex. Where HLA class I and class II types were available, the types were taken from metadata supplied by the sample provider, not from assay-based typing.

The CDR3, cysteine through phenylalanine, is 15 amino acids long. Just CDR3 DNA is preserved here, 45 bases in frame from base 1. Unmatched junction bases come to 6, with V trimmed by 6 bases and J by 5 bases. The CDR1 and CDR2 encoded by the germline V gene (reference sequence) are LNHNV and YYDKDF. Results and caveats for the whole study, not just this receptor: The quantity of clinical and demographic metadata differed by source and by participant and was supplied without curation.

With regard to this clone: The antigen it binds to is not known. No base qualities exist here, and no much larger clone lies one base off it.

One collaborating source in Seattle enrolled patients while the patients were actively infected and followed the patients over time throughout the course of disease. Each collaborating institution followed its own protocols to collect whole blood in K2EDTA tubes. For TCRbeta analysis, collaborators shipped samples as frozen whole blood, isolated PBMCs, or DNA extracted from either of those sample types. TCRbeta CDR3 regions were amplified from genomic DNA by means of the immunoSEQ Assay, a bias-controlled multiplex PCR. Regarding the original processing steps: Nucleated cell counts per sample were estimated from amplification of reference gene primers within the assay. To quantify the absolute abundance of each unique TCRbeta CDR3 rearrangement, sequence reads were collapsed and filtered. For each sample, productive Simpson clonality was calculated by taking the square root of Simpson's diversity index across productive rearrangements. Held by TCRdb, this immuneACCESS table contains in-frame sequences only and omits some clones. Under half of the omission traces to an unresolved V gene where checked; the cause of the rest is unknown. V and J calls and clone size are copied from that table; D and trimming were computed from the DNA. This sample has approximately 180,000 clones in its table, and roughly 89% of those were observed once. The top ten clonotypes cover approximately 13% of the sample.

The source material was peripheral blood. The sequence is built from TRBV15 and TRBJ2-1; TRBD2 aligns with 11 central bases. The TCR sequence derives from a woman in her 70s with COVID-19, enrolled during active disease. The CDR3 corresponds to CATRGGLAEDNEQFF. The nucleotide sequence reads TGTGCCACCAGGGGGGGACTAGCGGAAGACAATGAGCAGTTCTTC.